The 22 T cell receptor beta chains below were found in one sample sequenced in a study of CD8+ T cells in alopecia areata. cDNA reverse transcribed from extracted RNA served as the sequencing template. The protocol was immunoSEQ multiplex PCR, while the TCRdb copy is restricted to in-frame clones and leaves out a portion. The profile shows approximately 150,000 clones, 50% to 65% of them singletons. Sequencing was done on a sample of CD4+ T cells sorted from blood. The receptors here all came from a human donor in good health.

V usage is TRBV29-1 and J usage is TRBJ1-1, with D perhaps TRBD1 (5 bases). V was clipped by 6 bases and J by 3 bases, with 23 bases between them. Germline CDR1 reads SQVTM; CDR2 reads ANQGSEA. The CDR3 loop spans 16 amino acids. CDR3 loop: CSVAPGRVGLDTEAFF. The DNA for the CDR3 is TGCAGCGTCGCCCCAGGGCGGGTTGGGTTGGACACTGAAGCTTTCTTT.

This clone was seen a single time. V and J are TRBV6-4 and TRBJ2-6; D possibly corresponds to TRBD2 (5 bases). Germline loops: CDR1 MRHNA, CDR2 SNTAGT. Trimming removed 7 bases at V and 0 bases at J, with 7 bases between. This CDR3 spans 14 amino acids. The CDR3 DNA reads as TGTGCCAGCAAAGCGGACTCTGGGGCCAACGTCCTGACTTTC. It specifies CASKADSGANVLTF.

CDR3 amino acids: CASSLAPRTYEQYF. The DNA of the CDR3 is TGCGCCAGCAGCTTGGCCCCACGTACCTACGAGCAGTACTTC. The rearrangement uses TRBV5-1 and TRBJ2-7; no clear D. CDR1 and CDR2 from the germline V gene are SGHRS and YFSETQ. V was clipped by 0 bases and J by 2 bases, with 9 bases between them. The CDR3 has 14 residues.

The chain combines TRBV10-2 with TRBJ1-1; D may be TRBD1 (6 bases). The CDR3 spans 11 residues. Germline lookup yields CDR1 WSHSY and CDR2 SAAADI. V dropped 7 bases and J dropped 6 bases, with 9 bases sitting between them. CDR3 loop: CASTQGAEAFF. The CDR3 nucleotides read TGCGCCAGCACACAGGGCGCTGAAGCTTTCTTT.

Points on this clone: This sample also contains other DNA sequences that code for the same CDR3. CDR3 residues: CAWSVSDTQYF. CDR3 coding DNA: TGTGCCTGGAGTGTATCAGATACGCAGTATTTT. The chain joins TRBV30 to TRBJ2-3; no clear D. CDR1 GTSNPN and CDR2 SVGIG come from the germline V gene (reference sequence). This CDR3 is built from 11 residues. The ends were cut back, 0 bases at V and 4 bases at J, with 2 bases in the middle.

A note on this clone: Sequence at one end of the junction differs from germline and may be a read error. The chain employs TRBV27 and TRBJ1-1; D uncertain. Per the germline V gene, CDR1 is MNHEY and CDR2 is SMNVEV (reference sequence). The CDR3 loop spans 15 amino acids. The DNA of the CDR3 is TGCGCCAGCAGTTTAAGGGCAGTGGGGAACACTGAAGCTTTCTTT. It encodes CASSLRAVGNTEAFF.

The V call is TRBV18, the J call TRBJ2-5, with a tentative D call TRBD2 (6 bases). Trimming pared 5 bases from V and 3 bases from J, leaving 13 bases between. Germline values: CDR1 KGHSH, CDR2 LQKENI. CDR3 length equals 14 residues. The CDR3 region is CASSSLEGEETQYF. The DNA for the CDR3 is TGTGCCAGCTCATCCCTGGAGGGAGAAGAGACCCAGTACTTC.

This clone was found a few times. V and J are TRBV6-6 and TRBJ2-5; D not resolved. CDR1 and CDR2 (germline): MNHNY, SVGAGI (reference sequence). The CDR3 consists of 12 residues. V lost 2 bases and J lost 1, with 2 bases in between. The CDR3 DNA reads TGTGCCAGCAGTTACGCCCAAGAGACCCAGTACTTC. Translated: CASSYAQETQYF.

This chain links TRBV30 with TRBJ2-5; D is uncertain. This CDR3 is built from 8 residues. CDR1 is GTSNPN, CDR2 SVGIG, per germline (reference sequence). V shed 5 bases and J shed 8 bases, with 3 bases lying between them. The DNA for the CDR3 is TGTGCCTGGGGCACCCAGTACTTC. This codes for CAWGTQYF. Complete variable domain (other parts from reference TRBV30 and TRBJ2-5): SQTIHQWPATLVQPVGSPLSLECTVEGTSNPNLYWYRQAAGRGLQLLFYSVGIGQISSEVPQNLSASRPQDRQFILSSKKLLLSDSGFYLCAWGTQYFGPGTRLLVL.

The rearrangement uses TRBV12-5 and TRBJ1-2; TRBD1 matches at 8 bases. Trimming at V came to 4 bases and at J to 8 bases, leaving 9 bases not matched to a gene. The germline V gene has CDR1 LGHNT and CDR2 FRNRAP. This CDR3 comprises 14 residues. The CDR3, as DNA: TGTGCTAGTGGTTCAACAGGGGGAGTACGCGGCTACACCTTC. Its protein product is CASGSTGGVRGYTF.

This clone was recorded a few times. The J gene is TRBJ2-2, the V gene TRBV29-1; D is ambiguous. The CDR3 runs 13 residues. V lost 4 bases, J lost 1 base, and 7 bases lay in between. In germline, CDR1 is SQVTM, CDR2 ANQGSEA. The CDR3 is CSVGSGNTGELFF. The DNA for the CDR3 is TGCAGCGTTGGAAGTGGGAACACCGGGGAGCTGTTTTTT.

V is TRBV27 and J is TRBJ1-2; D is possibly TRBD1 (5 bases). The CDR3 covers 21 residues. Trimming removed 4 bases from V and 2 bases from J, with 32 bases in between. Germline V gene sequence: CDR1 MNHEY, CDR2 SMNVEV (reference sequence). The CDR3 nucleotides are TGTGCCAGCAGTTCGCGACAGTCTAAGTCCGGGATTGGAGGGATGAACTATGGCTACACCTTC. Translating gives CASSSRQSKSGIGGMNYGYTF.

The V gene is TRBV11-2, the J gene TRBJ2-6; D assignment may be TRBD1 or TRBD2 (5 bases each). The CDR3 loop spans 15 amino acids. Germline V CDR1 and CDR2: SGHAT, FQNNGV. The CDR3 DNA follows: TGTGGATTGGGGGTCCCGATCTCTGGGGCCAACGTCCTGACTTTC. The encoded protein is CGLGVPISGANVLTF. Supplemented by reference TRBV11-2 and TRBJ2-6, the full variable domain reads EAGVAQSPRYKIIEKRQSVAFWCNPISGHATLYWYQQILGQGPKLLIQFQNNGVVDDSQLPKDRFSAERLKGVDSTLKIQPAKLEDSAVYLCGLGVPISGANVLTFGAGSRLTVL.

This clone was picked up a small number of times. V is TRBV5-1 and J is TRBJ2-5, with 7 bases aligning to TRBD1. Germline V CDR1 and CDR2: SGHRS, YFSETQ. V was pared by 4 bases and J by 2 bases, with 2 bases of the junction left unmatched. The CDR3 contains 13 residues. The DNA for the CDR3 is TGCGCCAGCAGCAGGGGACAGCAAGAGACCCAGTACTTC. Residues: CASSRGQQETQYF.

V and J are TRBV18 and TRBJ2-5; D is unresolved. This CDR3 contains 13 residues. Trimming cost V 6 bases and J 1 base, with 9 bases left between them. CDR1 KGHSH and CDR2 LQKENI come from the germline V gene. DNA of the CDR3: TGTGCCAGCTCTCTTGACTTCCAAGAGACCCAGTACTTC. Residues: CASSLDFQETQYF.

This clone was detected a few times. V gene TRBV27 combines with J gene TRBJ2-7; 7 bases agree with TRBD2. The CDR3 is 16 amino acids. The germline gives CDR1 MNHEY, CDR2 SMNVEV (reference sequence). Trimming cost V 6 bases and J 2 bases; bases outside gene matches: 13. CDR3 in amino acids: CASRSLKGRVPYEQYF. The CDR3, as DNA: TGTGCCAGCAGATCATTAAAGGGGAGGGTCCCCTACGAGCAGTACTTC.

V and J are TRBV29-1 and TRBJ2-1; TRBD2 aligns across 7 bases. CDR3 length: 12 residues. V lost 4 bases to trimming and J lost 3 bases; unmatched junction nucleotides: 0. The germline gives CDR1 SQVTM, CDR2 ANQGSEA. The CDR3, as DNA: TGCAGCGTTGGGGAGGGCTACAATGAGCAGTTCTTC. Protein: CSVGEGYNEQFF.

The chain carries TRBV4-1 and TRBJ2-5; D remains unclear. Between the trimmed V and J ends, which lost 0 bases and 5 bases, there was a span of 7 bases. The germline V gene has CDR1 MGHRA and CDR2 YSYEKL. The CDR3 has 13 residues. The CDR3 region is CASSQDNAETQYF. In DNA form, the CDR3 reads TGCGCCAGCAGCCAAGATAACGCTGAGACCCAGTACTTC.

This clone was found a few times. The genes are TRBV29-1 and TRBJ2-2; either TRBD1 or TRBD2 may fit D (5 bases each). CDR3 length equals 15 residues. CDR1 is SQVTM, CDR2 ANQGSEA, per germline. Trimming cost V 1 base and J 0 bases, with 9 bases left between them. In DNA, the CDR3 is TGCAGCGTTGAAGGCAGGGACGCGAACACCGGGGAGCTGTTTTTT. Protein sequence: CSVEGRDANTGELFF.

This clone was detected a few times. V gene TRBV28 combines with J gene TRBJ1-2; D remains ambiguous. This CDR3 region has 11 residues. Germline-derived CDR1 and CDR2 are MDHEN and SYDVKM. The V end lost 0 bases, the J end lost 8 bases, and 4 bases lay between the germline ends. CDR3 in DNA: TGTGCCAGCAGTTTATGGATGGGCTACACCTTC. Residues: CASSLWMGYTF.

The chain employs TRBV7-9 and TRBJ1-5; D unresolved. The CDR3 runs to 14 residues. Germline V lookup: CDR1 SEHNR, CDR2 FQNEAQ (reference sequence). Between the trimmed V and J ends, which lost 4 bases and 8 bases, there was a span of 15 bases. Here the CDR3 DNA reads TGTGCCAGCAGCTCGCGTTCTGGCCCGGAGCCCCAGCATTTT. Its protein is CASSSRSGPEPQHF. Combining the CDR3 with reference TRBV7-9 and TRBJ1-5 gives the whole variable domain DTGVSQNPRHKITKRGQNVTFRCDPISEHNRLYWYRQTLGQGPEFLTYFQNEAQLEKSRLLSDRFSAERPKGSFSTLEIQRTEQGDSAMYLCASSSRSGPEPQHFGDGTRLSIL.

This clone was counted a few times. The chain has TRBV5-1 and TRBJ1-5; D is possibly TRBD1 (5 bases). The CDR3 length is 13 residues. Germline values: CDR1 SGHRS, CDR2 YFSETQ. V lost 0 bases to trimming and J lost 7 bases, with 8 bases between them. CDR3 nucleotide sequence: TGCGCCAGCAGCTTGGGGGGCGGACAGCCCCAGCATTTT. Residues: CASSLGGGQPQHF.